This TCR beta chain was captured by sequencing in a study of OX40 agonist ivuxolimab in advanced cancers. Only in-frame clones appear in the TCRdb table, and some are missing; sequencing was by immunoSEQ multiplex PCR. The data show around 11,000 clones, more than 60% seen once. V dropped 1 base and J dropped 7 bases, with 8 bases sitting between them. The V gene's germline CDR1 is SGHNT and CDR2 YYREEE (reference sequence). This CDR3 region has 13 residues. This clonotype originated in an adult with an advanced solid tumor such as melanoma, head and neck, liver or kidney cancer. V gene TRBV5-4 combines with J gene TRBJ1-4; D gene uncertain. The sequencing here drew on CD4+ or CD8+ T cells sorted from blood, taken in a trial of the OX40 agonist ivuxolimab. CDR3 coding DNA: TGTGCCAGCAGCTTGCACGGTGGTGAAAAACTGTTTTTT. Translated: CASSLHGGEKLFF.